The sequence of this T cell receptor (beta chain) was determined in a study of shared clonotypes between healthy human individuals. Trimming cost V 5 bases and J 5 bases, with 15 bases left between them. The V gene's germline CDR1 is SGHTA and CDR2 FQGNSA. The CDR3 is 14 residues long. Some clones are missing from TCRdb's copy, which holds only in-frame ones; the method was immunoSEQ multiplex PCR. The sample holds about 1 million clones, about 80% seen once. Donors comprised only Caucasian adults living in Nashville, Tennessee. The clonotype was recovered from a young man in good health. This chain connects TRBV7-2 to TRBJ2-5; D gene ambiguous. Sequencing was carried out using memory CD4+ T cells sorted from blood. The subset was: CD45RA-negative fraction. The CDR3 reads CASSPGFVGETQYF. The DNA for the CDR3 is TGTGCCAGCAGCCCAGGTTTTGTGGGCGAGACCCAGTACTTC.